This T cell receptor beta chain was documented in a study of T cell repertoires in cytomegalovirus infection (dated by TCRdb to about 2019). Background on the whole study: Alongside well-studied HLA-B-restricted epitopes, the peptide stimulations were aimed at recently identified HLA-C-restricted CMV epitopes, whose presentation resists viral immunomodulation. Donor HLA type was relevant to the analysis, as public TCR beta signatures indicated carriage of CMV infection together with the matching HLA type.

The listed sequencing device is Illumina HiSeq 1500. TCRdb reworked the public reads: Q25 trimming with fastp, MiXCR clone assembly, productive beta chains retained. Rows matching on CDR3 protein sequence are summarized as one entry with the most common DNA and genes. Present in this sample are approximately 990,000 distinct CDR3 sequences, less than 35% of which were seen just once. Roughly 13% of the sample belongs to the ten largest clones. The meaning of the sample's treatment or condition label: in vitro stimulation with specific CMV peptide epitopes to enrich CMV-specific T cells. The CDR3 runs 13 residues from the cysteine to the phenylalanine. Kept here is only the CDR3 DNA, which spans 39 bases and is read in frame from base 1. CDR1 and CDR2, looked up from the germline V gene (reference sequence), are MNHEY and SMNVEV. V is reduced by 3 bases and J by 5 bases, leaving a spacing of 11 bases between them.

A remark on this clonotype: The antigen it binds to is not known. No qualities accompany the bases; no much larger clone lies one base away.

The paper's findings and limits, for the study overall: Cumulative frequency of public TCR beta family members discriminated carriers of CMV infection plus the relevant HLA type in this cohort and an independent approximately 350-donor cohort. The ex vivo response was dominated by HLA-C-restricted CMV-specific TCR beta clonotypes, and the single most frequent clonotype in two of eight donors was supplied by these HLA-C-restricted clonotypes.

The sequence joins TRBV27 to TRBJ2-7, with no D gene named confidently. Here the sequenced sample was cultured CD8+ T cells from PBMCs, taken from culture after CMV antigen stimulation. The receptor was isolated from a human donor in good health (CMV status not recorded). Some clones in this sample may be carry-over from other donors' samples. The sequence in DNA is TGTGCCAGCAGTTTGGTGCATCCCCACGAGCAGTACTTC. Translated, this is CASSLVHPHEQYF.